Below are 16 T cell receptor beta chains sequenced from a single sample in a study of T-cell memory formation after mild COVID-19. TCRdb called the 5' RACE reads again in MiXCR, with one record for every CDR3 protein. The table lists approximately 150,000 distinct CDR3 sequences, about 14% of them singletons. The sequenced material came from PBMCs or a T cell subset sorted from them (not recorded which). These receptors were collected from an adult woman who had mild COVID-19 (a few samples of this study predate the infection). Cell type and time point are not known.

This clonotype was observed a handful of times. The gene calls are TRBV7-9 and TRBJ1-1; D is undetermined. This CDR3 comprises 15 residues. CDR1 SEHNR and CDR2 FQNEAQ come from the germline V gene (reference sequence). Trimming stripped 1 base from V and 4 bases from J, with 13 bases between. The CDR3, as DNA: TGTGCCAGCAGCTTAGGTCCGGTACGGAGCACTGAAGCTTTCTTT. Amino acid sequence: CASSLGPVRSTEAFF.

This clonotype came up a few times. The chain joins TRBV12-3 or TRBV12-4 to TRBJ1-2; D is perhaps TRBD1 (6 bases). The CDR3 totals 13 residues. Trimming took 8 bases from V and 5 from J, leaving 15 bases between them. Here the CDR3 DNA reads TGTGCCAGCCTAAGGGGGGAGAGGTATGGCTACACCTTC. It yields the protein CASLRGERYGYTF.

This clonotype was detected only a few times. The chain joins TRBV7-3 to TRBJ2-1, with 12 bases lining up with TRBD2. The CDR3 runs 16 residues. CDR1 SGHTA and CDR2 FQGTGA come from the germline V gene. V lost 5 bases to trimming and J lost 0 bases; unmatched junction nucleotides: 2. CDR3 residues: CASSKTSGGSYNEQFF. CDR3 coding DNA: TGTGCCAGCAGCAAGACTAGCGGGGGCTCCTACAATGAGCAGTTCTTC.

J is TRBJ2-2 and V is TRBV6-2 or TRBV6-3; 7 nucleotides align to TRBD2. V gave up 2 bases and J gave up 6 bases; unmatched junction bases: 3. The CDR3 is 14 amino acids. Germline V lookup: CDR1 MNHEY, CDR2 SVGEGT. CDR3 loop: CASSYGLGPGELFF. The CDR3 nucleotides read TGTGCCAGCAGTTACGGACTAGGACCCGGGGAGCTGTTTTTT.

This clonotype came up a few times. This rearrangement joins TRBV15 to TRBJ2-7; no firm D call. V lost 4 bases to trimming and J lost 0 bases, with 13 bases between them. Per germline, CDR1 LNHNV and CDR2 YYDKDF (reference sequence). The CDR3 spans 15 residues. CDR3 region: CATSKVGPSSYEQYF. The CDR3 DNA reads TGTGCCACCAGCAAGGTGGGTCCGAGCTCCTACGAGCAGTACTTC.

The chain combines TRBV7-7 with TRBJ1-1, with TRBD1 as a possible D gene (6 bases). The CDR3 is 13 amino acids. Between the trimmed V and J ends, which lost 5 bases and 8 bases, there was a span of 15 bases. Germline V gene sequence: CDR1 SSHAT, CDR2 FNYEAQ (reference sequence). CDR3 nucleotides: TGTGCCAGCAGCCAAGGCTATGGGACAGAAGCTTTCTTT. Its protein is CASSQGYGTEAFF.

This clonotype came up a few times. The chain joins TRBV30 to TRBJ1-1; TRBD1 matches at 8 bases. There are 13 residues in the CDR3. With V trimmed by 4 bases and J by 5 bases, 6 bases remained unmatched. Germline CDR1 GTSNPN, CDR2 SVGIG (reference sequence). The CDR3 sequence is CAWNEDRVTEAFF. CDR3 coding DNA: TGTGCCTGGAACGAGGACAGGGTAACTGAAGCTTTCTTT.

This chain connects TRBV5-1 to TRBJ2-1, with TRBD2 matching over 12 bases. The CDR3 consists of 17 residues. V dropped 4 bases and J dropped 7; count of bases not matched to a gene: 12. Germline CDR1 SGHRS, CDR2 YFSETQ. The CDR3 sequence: CASSDHSTSGGENEQFF. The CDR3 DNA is TGCGCCAGCAGCGACCACTCGACTAGCGGGGGCGAGAATGAGCAGTTCTTC.

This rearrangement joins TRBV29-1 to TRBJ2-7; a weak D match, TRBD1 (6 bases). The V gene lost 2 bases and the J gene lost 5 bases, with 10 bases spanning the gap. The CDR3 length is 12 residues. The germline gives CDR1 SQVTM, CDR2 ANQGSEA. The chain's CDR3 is CSVELGANEQYF. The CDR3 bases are TGCAGCGTTGAATTGGGGGCCAACGAGCAGTACTTC.

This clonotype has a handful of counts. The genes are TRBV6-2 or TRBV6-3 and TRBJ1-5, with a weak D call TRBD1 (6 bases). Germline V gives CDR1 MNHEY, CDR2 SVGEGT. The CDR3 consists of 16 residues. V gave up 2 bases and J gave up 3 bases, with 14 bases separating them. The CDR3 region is CASSYLDRALNQPQHF. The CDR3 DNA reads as TGTGCCAGCAGTTACCTGGACAGAGCCCTCAATCAGCCCCAGCATTTT.

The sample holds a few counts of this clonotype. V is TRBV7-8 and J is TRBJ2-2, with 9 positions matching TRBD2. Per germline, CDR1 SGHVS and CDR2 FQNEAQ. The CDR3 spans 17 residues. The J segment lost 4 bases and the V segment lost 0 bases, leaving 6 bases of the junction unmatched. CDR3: CASSLAGLARGTGELFF. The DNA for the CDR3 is TGTGCCAGCAGCTTAGCCGGACTAGCGAGGGGCACCGGGGAGCTGTTTTTT.

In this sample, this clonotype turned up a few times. The CDR3: CSARTPALVSGANVLTF. CDR3 in DNA: TGCAGTGCGAGGACCCCGGCGCTAGTCTCTGGGGCCAACGTCCTGACTTTC. V and J are TRBV20-1 and TRBJ2-6; no reliable D call. Trimming cost V 6 bases and J 0 bases, with 18 bases left between them. CDR1 DFQATT and CDR2 SNEGSKA come from the germline V gene (reference sequence). The CDR3 has 17 amino acids.

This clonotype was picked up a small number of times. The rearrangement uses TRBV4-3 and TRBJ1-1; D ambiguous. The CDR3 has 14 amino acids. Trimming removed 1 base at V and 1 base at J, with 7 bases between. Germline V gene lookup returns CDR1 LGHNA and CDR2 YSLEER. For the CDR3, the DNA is TGCGCCAGCAGCCAAGTCGGTCCGAACACTGAAGCTTTCTTT. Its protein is CASSQVGPNTEAFF.

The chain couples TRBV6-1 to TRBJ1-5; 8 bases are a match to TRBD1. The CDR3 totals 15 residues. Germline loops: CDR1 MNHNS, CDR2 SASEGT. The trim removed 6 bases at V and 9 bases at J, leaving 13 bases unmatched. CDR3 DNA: TGTGCCAGCAGGCACCAGACAGGGGACCCTTTGCCCCAGCATTTT. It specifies CASRHQTGDPLPQHF.

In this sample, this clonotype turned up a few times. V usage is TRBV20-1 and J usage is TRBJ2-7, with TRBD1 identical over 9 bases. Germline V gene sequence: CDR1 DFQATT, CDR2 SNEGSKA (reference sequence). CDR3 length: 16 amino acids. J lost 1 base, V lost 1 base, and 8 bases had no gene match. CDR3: CSARAAGQGLSYEQYF. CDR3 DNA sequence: TGCAGTGCTAGAGCAGCGGGACAGGGCCTATCCTACGAGCAGTACTTC.

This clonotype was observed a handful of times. CDR3: CASMVGANRGPQHF. The CDR3 nucleotides read TGTGCCAGCATGGTAGGGGCCAACCGGGGGCCCCAGCATTTT. The chain combines TRBV6-6 with TRBJ1-5, with TRBD1 as a possible D gene (5 bases). The CDR3 covers 14 residues. V was cut by 7 bases and J by 9 bases, with 19 bases left in between. Per the germline V gene, CDR1 is MNHNY and CDR2 is SVGAGI (reference sequence).